This T cell receptor (beta chain) was captured by sequencing in a study of long-term antiretroviral therapy in people with HIV. For the study at large: The earliest samples predate the 2015 immediate-ART recommendation by about a decade.

At survey level, the immunoSEQ assay was run in its v3.0 version. The study targeted 40,000-50,000 T-cell genomes per sample in sequencing. Assay: immunoSEQ multiplex PCR; the TCRdb copy retains only in-frame clones and omits some. This table has over 15,000 clones, 80% appearing once. CDR1 SGHNT and CDR2 YYREEE come from the germline V gene (reference sequence). V shed 2 bases and J shed 6 bases, with 13 bases lying between them. This CDR3 comprises 14 residues. This sequence was found in a woman aged 40-49 years with HIV. The specimen was unsorted PBMCs, collected 0.2 years after starting antiretroviral therapy. The rearrangement links TRBV5-4 to TRBJ2-3, with D possibly matching TRBD2 (6 bases). The DNA of the CDR3 is TGTGCCAGCAGCTTCTTGGGGGGTTTGGATACGCAGTATTTT. It codes for CASSFLGGLDTQYF.